These 19 T cell receptor beta chains were all obtained from the same sample, sequenced in a study of T-cell memory formation after mild COVID-19. TCRdb re-called the 5' RACE reads with MiXCR, one entry per CDR3 protein. Seen here are approximately 250,000 distinct CDR3 sequences, 15% observed once, and the top ten hold over 2%. Sequenced sample: PBMCs or a T cell subset sorted from them (not recorded which). Source of these receptors: an adult woman who had mild COVID-19 (a few samples of this study predate the infection). Cell type and time point are not known.

The V and J genes are TRBV6-4 and TRBJ1-1, with TRBD1 as a possible D gene (5 bases). Trimming removed 5 bases at V and 0 bases at J, with 7 bases between. The CDR3 is 13 amino acids. The germline gives CDR1 MRHNA, CDR2 SNTAGT. CDR3 protein: CASSRDLNTEAFF. The CDR3 nucleotides are TGTGCCAGCAGTCGGGACCTGAACACTGAAGCTTTCTTT.

The chain links TRBV25-1 to TRBJ2-3; D is possibly TRBD1 (5 bases). CDR1 and CDR2 (germline): MGHDK, SYGVNS. The CDR3 runs to 15 residues. With 3 bases removed from V and 3 bases from J, the gap between germline ends came to 13 bases. CDR3 in amino acids: CASSDQTDRTDTQYF. In nucleotides, the CDR3 is TGTGCCAGCAGTGATCAGACCGACAGAACAGATACGCAGTATTTT.

The chain joins TRBV6-2 or TRBV6-3 to TRBJ2-7; 10 bases are shared with TRBD2. Germline loops: CDR1 MNHEY, CDR2 SVGEGT. With 0 bases clipped from V and 7 bases from J, the junction kept 12 bases outside the gene matches. The CDR3 runs to 17 residues. The CDR3: CASSYSRLVAGGGEQYF. The CDR3 region has the DNA TGTGCCAGCAGTTACTCCCGCTTAGTAGCGGGGGGAGGTGAGCAGTACTTC.

In its sample, this clonotype was seen a few times. The chain uses TRBV15 and TRBJ2-1; D not resolved. Germline CDR1 and CDR2: LNHNV and YYDKDF (reference sequence). CDR3 length: 14 residues. With 3 bases removed from V and 9 bases from J, the gap between germline ends came to 15 bases. The CDR3 DNA follows: TGTGCCACCAGCAGTCGTTATCTCGGCGGTGAGCAGTTCTTC. This codes for CATSSRYLGGEQFF.

This clonotype was seen only a few times. The genes are TRBV20-1 and TRBJ1-2; weak D call: TRBD1 (5 bases). Germline V CDR1 and CDR2: DFQATT, SNEGSKA (reference sequence). The CDR3 covers 12 residues. Trimming pared 4 bases from V and 3 bases from J, leaving 9 bases between. CDR3 in DNA: TGCAGTGCTACTGGGGGTGACTATGGCTACACCTTC. This translates into CSATGGDYGYTF.

The V and J genes are TRBV20-1 and TRBJ2-3; 10 nucleotides match TRBD2. Germline V gene sequence: CDR1 DFQATT, CDR2 SNEGSKA (reference sequence). The junction had 2 bases not matched to a gene; V was cut back by 0 bases and J by 5 bases. The CDR3 sequence is 14 residues long. CDR3: CSARDRLAGDTQYF. As DNA, the CDR3 is TGCAGTGCTAGAGACCGACTAGCGGGAGATACGCAGTATTTT.

This sequence joins TRBV7-9 and TRBJ1-1; no clear D. V lost 7 bases and J 6 bases, leaving 18 bases between the germline ends. Germline V gene lookup returns CDR1 SEHNR and CDR2 FQNEAQ (reference sequence). This CDR3 is built from 14 residues. CDR3 bases: TGTGCCAGCATCCTAAGTCAGCTAGGCGCTGAAGCTTTCTTT. Protein sequence: CASILSQLGAEAFF.

The chain joins TRBV4-1 to TRBJ2-1; D may match TRBD1 or TRBD2 (5 bases each). The V and J ends lost 3 bases and 7 bases respectively, with 19 bases between them. The CDR3 totals 16 residues. Per the germline V gene, CDR1 is MGHRA and CDR2 is YSYEKL. The DNA for the CDR3 is TGCGCCAGCAGCCATTGGGGAGACAGTAATACAAATGAGCAGTTCTTC. This codes for CASSHWGDSNTNEQFF.

The rearrangement uses TRBV7-9 and TRBJ1-1; maybe TRBD1 (5 bases). CDR3 length: 14 residues. Trimming shortened V by 1 base and J by 4 bases, and 10 bases separated the two germline ends. Per germline, CDR1 SEHNR and CDR2 FQNEAQ (reference sequence). CDR3 DNA: TGTGCCAGCAGCTTAGTTGAGGGGAGCACTGAAGCTTTCTTT. Amino acid sequence: CASSLVEGSTEAFF.

This clonotype was observed many times. The chain is built from TRBV6-5 and TRBJ1-4; D ambiguous. The V and J ends lost 6 bases and 7 bases respectively, with 21 bases between them. The CDR3 runs to 16 residues. CDR1 is MNHEY and CDR2 is SVGAGI in the germline V gene. The CDR3 reads CASSPGLGRGGEKLFF. For the CDR3, the DNA is TGTGCCAGCAGCCCCGGACTGGGCAGAGGTGGTGAAAAACTGTTTTTT.

V usage is TRBV7-9 and J usage is TRBJ1-1, with 9 bases lining up with TRBD1. Germline trimming cut 2 bases from V and 6 bases from J; bases unmatched to any gene: 13. In germline, CDR1 is SEHNR, CDR2 FQNEAQ (reference sequence). CDR3 length: 17 residues. CDR3 DNA: TGTGCCAGCAGCTTAATTGTCGCCGGGACAGGGACCTCTGAAGCTTTCTTT. Translation: CASSLIVAGTGTSEAFF.

This clonotype has more than one count but fewer than ten. The chain couples TRBV5-1 to TRBJ1-1; 11 bases are shared with TRBD1. Germline assignment: CDR1 SGHRS and CDR2 YFSETQ. V lost 4 bases and J lost 0; bases outside the gene matches: 5. The CDR3 covers 16 residues. The CDR3 loop is CASSPGQGVLNTEAFF. DNA for the CDR3: TGCGCCAGCAGCCCGGGACAGGGGGTTTTGAACACTGAAGCTTTCTTT.

The chain joins TRBV4-1 to TRBJ2-3; D possibly corresponds to TRBD1 (6 bases). Germline V gene data show CDR1 as MGHRA and CDR2 as YSYEKL. CDR3 size: 15 residues. V was shortened by 1 base and J by 2 bases, with 10 bases between the two germline ends. As DNA, the CDR3 is TGCGCCAGCAGCCAAGGGGACATGGACACAGATACGCAGTATTTT. This encodes CASSQGDMDTDTQYF.

This clonotype occurred a few times. This chain uses TRBV12-3 or TRBV12-4 with TRBJ2-5, with 11 bases matching TRBD2. This CDR3 is 16 amino acids long. The V gene end was trimmed by 7 bases and the J gene end by 5 bases; junction bases not matched to a gene: 12. This CDR3 reads CASTSSTSGSGETQYF. In DNA, the CDR3 is TGTGCCAGCACCTCCTCCACTAGCGGGAGTGGTGAGACCCAGTACTTC.

CDR3 bases: TGTGCCAGCAGCTTTGTAGCGGGAGGAAGCGATGAGCAGTTCTTC. It specifies CASSFVAGGSDEQFF. The gene calls are TRBV5-4 and TRBJ2-1, with 10 bases aligning to TRBD2. Germline V lookup: CDR1 SGHNT, CDR2 YYREEE (reference sequence). V was clipped by 2 bases and J by 8 bases; unmatched bases: 7. The CDR3 runs 15 residues.

V usage is TRBV18 and J usage is TRBJ2-5, with D perhaps TRBD1 (5 bases). The germline V gene has CDR1 KGHSH and CDR2 LQKENI. Trimming took 5 bases from V and 5 from J, leaving 15 bases between them. The CDR3 covers 14 residues. CDR3 sequence: CASSSGQGWETQYF. The CDR3 DNA sequence: TGTGCCAGCTCATCGGGCCAGGGTTGGGAGACCCAGTACTTC.

DNA of the CDR3: TGCGCCAGCAGCCAGGACAGGGGCATTCAGTACTTC. It is translated as CASSQDRGIQYF. The chain couples TRBV4-3 to TRBJ2-4; TRBD1 matches at 9 bases. The CDR3 runs 12 residues. CDR1 is LGHNA and CDR2 is YSLEER in the germline V gene. Unmatched junction bases numbered 0, after V lost 3 bases and J lost 9 bases.

This clonotype showed up many times. This sequence joins TRBV11-2 and TRBJ2-2, with D possibly being TRBD2 (6 bases). This CDR3 contains 18 residues. The V end was cut by 2 bases, the J end by 2 bases, with 18 bases between. Germline assignment: CDR1 SGHAT and CDR2 FQNNGV. The CDR3 region is CASSLFPSAGLNTGELFF. The CDR3 nucleotides are TGTGCCAGCAGCTTATTTCCCTCCGCGGGGCTAAACACCGGGGAGCTGTTTTTT. Full variable domain (remainder filled in from reference TRBV11-2 and TRBJ2-2): EAGVAQSPRYKIIEKRQSVAFWCNPISGHATLYWYQQILGQGPKLLIQFQNNGVVDDSQLPKDRFSAERLKGVDSTLKIQPAKLEDSAVYLCASSLFPSAGLNTGELFFGEGSRLTVL.

CDR3 nucleotide sequence: TGTGCCAGCAGTTTCGGGGGGGAAGGGCAGCCCCAGCATTTT. It yields the protein CASSFGGEGQPQHF. The chain recombines TRBV12-3 or TRBV12-4 with TRBJ1-5; weak D call: TRBD1 (5 bases). The ends were cut back, 3 bases at V and 7 bases at J, with 13 bases in the middle. The CDR3 is made up of 14 amino acids.